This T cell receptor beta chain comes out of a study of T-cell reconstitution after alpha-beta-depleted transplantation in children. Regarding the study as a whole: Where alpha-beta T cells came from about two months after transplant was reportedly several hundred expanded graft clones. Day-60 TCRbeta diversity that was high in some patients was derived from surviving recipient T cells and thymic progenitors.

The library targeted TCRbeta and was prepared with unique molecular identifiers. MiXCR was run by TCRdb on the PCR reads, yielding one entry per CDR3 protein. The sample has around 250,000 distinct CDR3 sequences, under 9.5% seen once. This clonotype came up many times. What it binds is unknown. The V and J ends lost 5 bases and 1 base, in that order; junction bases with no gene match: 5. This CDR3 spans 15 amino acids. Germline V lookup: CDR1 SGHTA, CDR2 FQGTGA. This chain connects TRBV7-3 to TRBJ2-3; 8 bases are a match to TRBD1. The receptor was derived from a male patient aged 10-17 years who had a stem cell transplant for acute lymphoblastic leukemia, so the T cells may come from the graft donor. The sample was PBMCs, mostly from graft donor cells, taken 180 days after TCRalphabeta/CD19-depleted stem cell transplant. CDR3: CASSIMTGGTDTQYF. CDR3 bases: TGTGCCAGCAGCATAATGACAGGGGGCACAGATACGCAGTATTTT.